A selection of T cell receptor beta chains follows, all from one sample in a study of T-cell reconstitution after alpha-beta-depleted transplantation in children. TCRdb re-analysed the PCR reads in MiXCR, keeping a single row per CDR3 protein. The sample shows 450,000 to 600,000 distinct CDR3 sequences, about 10% of them seen only once. Sequencing was performed on PBMCs, taken before TCRalphabeta/CD19-depleted stem cell transplant. The receptor set was obtained from a child under 10 years old with inherited bone marrow failure, due to receive a stem cell transplant. Each CDR3 is given with its conserved first and last residue. D genes are given only for firm matches. Clone sizes are given selectively: once, few, many, or a class where the clone is expanded.

j_gene	v_gene	abundance	d_gene	CDR3nt	CDR3aa
TRBJ1-4	TRBV7-9	.	.	TGTGCCAGCAGCTTAAAAGGGTCTAATGAAAAACTGTTTTTT	CASSLKGSNEKLFF
TRBJ1-1	TRBV7-9	many	.	TGTGCCAGCAGCTCAGGGTGGGGAATGAACACTGAAGCTTTCTTT	CASSSGWGMNTEAFF
TRBJ2-1	TRBV7-8	few	TRBD2	TGTGCCAGCAGCTGGGGACTAGCCTACAATGAGCAGTTCTTC	CASSWGLAYNEQFF
TRBJ2-1	TRBV12-3/TRBV12-4	few	TRBD2	TGTGCCAGCAGTTTTAGCGGGGTTGAGCAGTTCTTC	CASSFSGVEQFF
TRBJ2-3	TRBV6-5	many	.	TGTGCCAGCACCCAGGACGGGTTCACAGATACGCAGTATTTT	CASTQDGFTDTQYF
TRBJ2-3	TRBV29-1	many	.	TGCAGCGTTGTCCGGGGAGCTACAGATACGCAGTATTTT	CSVVRGATDTQYF
TRBJ1-4	TRBV3-1	many	.	TGTGCCAGCATCGGGCGGAGTAATGAAAAACTGTTTTTT	CASIGRSNEKLFF
TRBJ2-7	TRBV16	few	TRBD2	TGTGCCAGCAGCCCAATACTAGCGGGAGTCTCCTACGAGCAGTACTTC	CASSPILAGVSYEQYF
TRBJ2-2	TRBV20-1	many	.	TGCAGTGCTAGAGATATTCAGGGAGGTCCCGGGGAGCTGTTTTTT	CSARDIQGGPGELFF
TRBJ1-2	TRBV20-1	many	.	TGCAGTGTCCCGCCGACAGGTTCGGGCAATGGCTACACCTTC	CSVPPTGSGNGYTF
TRBJ2-2	TRBV29-1	few	.	TGCAGCGTACTAATCACCGGGGAGCTGTTTTTT	CSVLITGELFF
TRBJ2-7	TRBV7-2	many	.	TGTGCCAGCAGCTTAGAAGGCCGGACCTCCTACGAGCAGTACTTC	CASSLEGRTSYEQYF
TRBJ2-3	TRBV29-1	few	TRBD2	TGCAGCGTTGAAGTTGGTTCCGGGAGGGGCTCAGATACGCAGTATTTT	CSVEVGSGRGSDTQYF
TRBJ2-7	TRBV7-9	few	.	TGTGCCAGCAGCTCCCTGACAGCTCACTACGAGCAGTACTTC	CASSSLTAHYEQYF
TRBJ2-7	TRBV7-9	many	.	TGTGCCAGCAGCTTAGACCCTTCCGAGCAGTACTTC	CASSLDPSEQYF
TRBJ2-1	TRBV6-2/TRBV6-3	many	.	TGTGCCAGCAGTTACGTGGACTACAATGAGCAGTTCTTC	CASSYVDYNEQFF
TRBJ2-1	TRBV29-1	.	.	TGCAGCGTTGAAGATGCAGTCCGGGCCCGATACAATGAGCAGTTCTTC	CSVEDAVRARYNEQFF
TRBJ2-1	TRBV12-5	few	TRBD2	TGTGCTAGTTCGCTAGCGGGAGGTGGGGCCTACAATGAGCAGTTCTTC	CASSLAGGGAYNEQFF
TRBJ2-7	TRBV15	.	.	TGTGCCACCAGCAGTCGCGGCGGAGCCTACGAGCAGTACTTC	CATSSRGGAYEQYF
TRBJ2-7	TRBV21-1	many	.	TGTGCCAGCAGCAAATTTAAGGGGACAGGGGGTTCCTACGAGCAGTACTTC	CASSKFKGTGGSYEQYF
TRBJ1-1	TRBV12-3/TRBV12-4	many	.	TGTGCCAGCAGTTTAGGAGAGGGGGGAAACACTGAAGCTTTCTTT	CASSLGEGGNTEAFF
TRBJ2-6	TRBV11-2	few	.	TGTGCCAGCAGCTTAGAGGCTTATAGAAGCTCTGGGGCCAACGTCCTGACTTTC	CASSLEAYRSSGANVLTF
TRBJ2-5	TRBV9	.	TRBD2	TGTGCCAGCAGCGTAGGCGGGGGCCAAGAGACCCAGTACTTC	CASSVGGGQETQYF
TRBJ2-1	TRBV7-6	few	TRBD2	TGTGCCAGCAGCTCCAGTCGGACTAGCGGAAACAATGAGCAGTTCTTC	CASSSSRTSGNNEQFF
TRBJ2-2	TRBV20-1	many	.	TGCAGTGCTAGGCGCCTTTTGAACACCGGGGAGCTGTTTTTT	CSARRLLNTGELFF
TRBJ2-7	TRBV4-3	few	.	TGCGCCAGCAGCCAAGATCAGTTCAGCGTAGGCTACGAGCAGTACTTC	CASSQDQFSVGYEQYF
TRBJ2-1	TRBV19	few	.	TGTGCCAGTAGTACCCCCAACTACAATGAGCAGTTCTTC	CASSTPNYNEQFF
TRBJ1-4	TRBV7-9	few	.	TGTGCCAGCAGCACCGTTGAACCGGACGGCGGGGAAAAACTGTTTTTT	CASSTVEPDGGEKLFF
TRBJ2-1	TRBV27	.	.	TGTGCCAGCACCCCGTATCGGGGATCCTACAATGAGCAGTTCTTC	CASTPYRGSYNEQFF
TRBJ2-7	TRBV11-1	many	TRBD2	TGTGCCAGCACCTCGACTAGCGGGAGGGCCCTCTTATCCTACGAGCAGTACTTC	CASTSTSGRALLSYEQYF
TRBJ2-7	TRBV4-3	few	TRBD2	TGCGCCAGCAGCCAAGACTCTAGCGGGAGGGGCGAGCAGTACTTC	CASSQDSSGRGEQYF
TRBJ1-6	TRBV20-1	.	.	TGCAGTGCTAGAGTTTCAAATTCACCCCTCCACTTT	CSARVSNSPLHF
TRBJ2-7	TRBV4-1	.	.	TGCGCCAGCAGCGACGGACTTGGACTGCGGGAGCAGTACTTC	CASSDGLGLREQYF
TRBJ1-1	TRBV3-1	many	.	TGTGCCAGCAATGGCATGAACACTGAAGCTTTCTTT	CASNGMNTEAFF
TRBJ1-3	TRBV4-1	many	.	TGCGCCAGCAGCCAAGATCCCCGCGAAGGAAACACCATATATTTT	CASSQDPREGNTIYF
TRBJ2-7	TRBV10-3	many	.	TGTGCCATCAGTTCCCAGGGGGGGGAGCAGTACTTC	CAISSQGGEQYF
TRBJ2-3	TRBV7-2	few	TRBD2	TGTGCCAGCAGCTTAACCGCTAGCGGGAGAAGACGGGGAGATACGCAGTATTTT	CASSLTASGRRRGDTQYF
TRBJ2-1	TRBV5-1	many	.	TGCGCCAGCAGCGGAGAGAAGAGCTCCTACAATGAGCAGTTCTTC	CASSGEKSSYNEQFF
TRBJ1-3	TRBV3-1	many	.	TGTGCCAGCAGCCAAGATCGGCAGTTTGGAAACACCATATATTTT	CASSQDRQFGNTIYF
TRBJ1-1	TRBV20-1	many	.	TGCAGTGCTAGACCCTGGAACACTGAAGCTTTCTTT	CSARPWNTEAFF